This entry concerns a single T cell receptor beta chain. Its antigen is unknown. Isolated RNA was reverse transcribed in full, so expressed TCRB transcripts were sequenced. The method was immunoSEQ multiplex PCR; TCRdb's version includes in-frame clones alone and lacks a portion of them. This table holds 600,000 to 650,000 clones, 15% to 17% found once. This specimen belongs to a study of beta chain features in type 1 diabetes. Study results and caveats: A moderate, significant TCRB CDR3 shortening appeared in type 1 diabetes across four CD4+ subsets.

The sample consisted of naive CD4+ T cells from blood. The sequence was collected from a man younger than 30 in good health.

The CDR3 DNA reads TGTGCCAGCAGTTACGGATATAGCAATCAGCCCCAGCATTTT. As protein: CASSYGYSNQPQHF. This chain links TRBV6-5 with TRBJ1-5; D gene ambiguous. Germline CDR1 reads MNHEY; CDR2 reads SVGAGI. V lost 2 bases to trimming and J lost 0 bases, with 5 bases between them. There are 14 residues in the CDR3.